These 26 T cell receptor beta chains originate from one sample sequenced in a study of graft-versus-host responses after intestinal transplantation. Assay used: immunoSEQ multiplex PCR; TCRdb lists only in-frame clones, some missing. The sample contains about 88,000 clones, about nine tenths of which appear only once. What these receptors recognize is not known. Sequenced here: unstimulated CD4+ T cells sorted from spleen or lymph node cells, sampled before intestinal transplant. The receptors were gathered from a human donor who received an intestinal transplant.

The rearrangement joins TRBV5-6 to TRBJ2-7; 7 bases match TRBD1. V shed 6 bases and J 2 bases; nucleotides not matched to a gene: 5. Germline lookup yields CDR1 SGHDT and CDR2 YYEEEE. This CDR3 has 13 amino acids. The CDR3, as DNA: TGTGCCAGCACCACGGGACAGCCCTACGAGCAGTACTTC. It translates to CASTTGQPYEQYF.

CDR3 DNA sequence: TGTGCCAGCAGCGGGCTACCTCAGGAGCAGTACTTC. It encodes CASSGLPQEQYF. V usage is TRBV5-8 and J usage is TRBJ2-7; no definite D call. This CDR3 is 12 amino acids long. Trimming removed 4 bases from V and 7 bases from J, with 12 bases in between. Germline assignment: CDR1 SGHTS and CDR2 YDEGEE. Full variable domain (remainder filled in from reference TRBV5-8 and TRBJ2-7): EAGVTQSPTHLIKTRGQQATLRCSPISGHTSVYWYQQALGLGLQFLLWYDEGEERNRGNFPPRFSGRQFPNYSSELNVNALELEDSALYLCASSGLPQEQYFGPGTRLTVT.

This clone was seen once. The rearrangement uses TRBV19 and TRBJ1-1; D not resolved. Germline-derived CDR1 and CDR2 are LNHDA and SQIVND (reference sequence). CDR3 length equals 15 residues. V was trimmed by 6 bases and J by 8 bases, leaving 22 bases between them. The CDR3: CASSPGAVYQREAFF. Written as DNA, the CDR3 is TGTGCCAGTAGCCCCGGTGCGGTTTATCAAAGAGAAGCTTTCTTT.

J is TRBJ2-3 and V is TRBV11-2, with 10 bases aligning to TRBD2. CDR1 is SGHAT, CDR2 FQNNGV, per germline. Trimming at V came to 1 base and at J to 5 bases, leaving 6 bases not matched to a gene. This CDR3 contains 16 residues. CDR3 sequence: CASSLGTSGFVDTQYF. The CDR3 DNA is TGTGCCAGCAGCTTAGGGACTAGCGGATTCGTAGATACGCAGTATTTT.

This clone was seen only a few times. J is TRBJ2-2 and V is TRBV6-5, with 8 bases lining up with TRBD2. This CDR3 spans 14 amino acids. The ends lost 6 bases at V and 6 bases at J; junction bases unmatched: 6. Germline CDR1 is MNHEY and CDR2 is SVGAGI. CDR3 DNA sequence: TGTGCCAGCAGGCCGGGGGGGCCGTCCGGGGAGCTGTTTTTT. It specifies CASRPGGPSGELFF.

The chain recombines TRBV5-1 with TRBJ2-2; maybe TRBD2 (5 bases). Trimming pared 5 bases from V and 2 bases from J, leaving 7 bases between. In germline, CDR1 is SGHRS, CDR2 YFSETQ. The CDR3 extends over 13 amino acids. CDR3 sequence reads: CASRRTNTGELFF. CDR3 DNA: TGCGCCAGCAGGCGGACTAACACCGGGGAGCTGTTTTTT.

This clone was seen a few times. This chain links TRBV9 with TRBJ2-6; TRBD1 agrees at 10 bases. Germline trimming cut 2 bases from V and 4 bases from J; bases unmatched to any gene: 12. Germline-derived CDR1 and CDR2 are SGDLS and YYNGEE. This CDR3 is built from 19 residues. Here the CDR3 reads CASSVNSDRGRDGANVLTF. The CDR3, as DNA: TGTGCCAGCAGCGTGAACTCTGACAGGGGGCGCGACGGGGCCAACGTCCTGACTTTC.

The chain couples TRBV5-1 to TRBJ2-7; 12 bases are shared with TRBD2. CDR3 length: 17 amino acids. The junction had 10 bases not matched to a gene; V was cut back by 0 bases and J by 6 bases. Germline-derived CDR1 and CDR2 are SGHRS and YFSETQ. The CDR3 nucleotides read TGCGCCAGCAGCTTGGAATCTAGCGGGGGGGCCCGGGGCGAGCAGTACTTC. It specifies CASSLESSGGARGEQYF.

The V call is TRBV7-2, the J call TRBJ2-2; D not certain. Trimming stripped 1 base from V and 0 bases from J, with 12 bases between. The germline V gene encodes CDR1 SGHTA and CDR2 FQGNSA. CDR3 length: 17 amino acids. CDR3 residues: CASSLGLWATNTGELFF. Written as DNA, the CDR3 is TGTGCCAGCAGCTTAGGGCTGTGGGCAACGAACACCGGGGAGCTGTTTTTT.

The V call is TRBV9, the J call TRBJ2-3; a weak D match, TRBD2 (6 bases). The CDR3 sequence is 15 residues long. V was shortened by 4 bases and J by 0 bases, with 12 bases between the two germline ends. From germline, CDR1 is SGDLS and CDR2 YYNGEE. The CDR3 region has the DNA TGTGCCAGCAGCTATGGACTAATTAGCACAGATACGCAGTATTTT. It specifies CASSYGLISTDTQYF.

In its sample, this clone was seen a few times. One junction end does not reproduce the germline sequence, and a read error may be involved. The chain has TRBV7-7 and TRBJ2-3; TRBD2 matches 12 bases. The CDR3 contains 16 residues. Germline CDR1 and CDR2: SSHAT and FNYEAQ (reference sequence). The CDR3 sequence is CASSLGSSGGENTQYF. CDR3 nucleotides: TGTGCTAGCAGCTTAGGCTCTAGCGGGGGGGAGAATACGCAGTATTTT.

This clone showed up just once. The chain couples TRBV27 to TRBJ2-6; D is unresolved. The CDR3 has 13 amino acids. V dropped 6 bases and J dropped 4 bases, with 7 bases sitting between them. CDR1 and CDR2 from the germline V gene are MNHEY and SMNVEV (reference sequence). The CDR3 coding sequence is TGTGCCAGCAGCCCGCGGGGGGCCAACGTCCTGACTTTC. Its protein is CASSPRGANVLTF.

This rearrangement joins TRBV15 to TRBJ1-1, with a weak D call TRBD1 (6 bases). The CDR3 runs to 15 residues. Germline V CDR1 and CDR2: LNHNV, YYDKDF (reference sequence). Trimming took 1 base from V and 1 from J, leaving 10 bases between them. CDR3 loop: CATSRGGGTNTEAFF. For the CDR3, the DNA is TGTGCCACCAGCAGAGGAGGGGGTACGAACACTGAAGCTTTCTTT.

This clone was recorded only once. This chain joins TRBV5-1 and TRBJ1-2; D is ambiguous. The CDR3 extends over 13 amino acids. V was shortened by 0 bases and J by 4 bases, with 7 bases between the two germline ends. Germline values: CDR1 SGHRS, CDR2 YFSETQ. DNA of the CDR3: TGCGCCAGCAGCTTGGAACCGGGCTATGGCTACACCTTC. Its protein is CASSLEPGYGYTF. Full variable domain (rest looked up from reference TRBV5-1 and TRBJ1-2): KAGVTQTPRYLIKTRGQQVTLSCSPISGHRSVSWYQQTPGQGLQFLFEYFSETQRNKGNFPGRFSGRQFSNSRSEMNVSTLELGDSALYLCASSLEPGYGYTFGSGTRLTVV.

The chain is built from TRBV11-3 and TRBJ2-7, with 10 bases aligning to TRBD1. From germline, CDR1 is SGHNT and CDR2 YENEEA. The CDR3 consists of 13 residues. The junction had 4 bases not matched to a gene; V was cut back by 4 bases and J by 7 bases. The CDR3 DNA sequence: TGTGCCAGCAGCTCCGGGACAGGGGATGAGCAGTACTTC. It is translated as CASSSGTGDEQYF. Using reference TRBV11-3 and TRBJ2-7 for the parts outside the CDR3, the full variable domain is EAGVVQSPRYKIIEKKQPVAFWCNPISGHNTLYWYLQNLGQGPELLIRYENEEAVDDSQLPKDRFSAERLKGVDSTLKIQPAELGDSAVYLCASSSGTGDEQYFGPGTRLTVT.

The chain links TRBV11-2 to TRBJ1-2; 10 bases are a match to TRBD1. V trimming: 5 bases; J trimming: 7 bases; junction bases outside the gene matches: 10. Germline V gives CDR1 SGHAT, CDR2 FQNNGV. This CDR3 contains 15 residues. The CDR3 DNA is TGTGCCAGCAGCACATGGGGGACAGGGGCTGGTGGCTACACCTTC. This gives the protein CASSTWGTGAGGYTF. The whole variable domain, filled in from reference TRBV11-2 and TRBJ1-2, reads EAGVAQSPRYKIIEKRQSVAFWCNPISGHATLYWYQQILGQGPKLLIQFQNNGVVDDSQLPKDRFSAERLKGVDSTLKIQPAKLEDSAVYLCASSTWGTGAGGYTFGSGTRLTVV.

The chain combines TRBV5-1 with TRBJ1-4; 8 bases agree with TRBD1. CDR1 and CDR2 (germline): SGHRS, YFSETQ. V shed 4 bases, J shed 6 bases, and the junction held 8 bases outside the gene matches. The CDR3 contains 15 residues. CDR3 in amino acids: CASSVTGGMDEKLFF. Written as DNA, the CDR3 is TGCGCCAGCAGCGTCACAGGGGGAATGGATGAAAAACTGTTTTTT.

The chain joins TRBV27 to TRBJ2-5, with TRBD1 identical over 7 bases. Trimming cost V 11 bases and J 5 bases; bases outside gene matches: 14. The CDR3 has 14 residues. Germline CDR1 is MNHEY and CDR2 is SMNVEV (reference sequence). The CDR3 sequence is CAGYSGTAQETQYF. Written as DNA, the CDR3 is TGTGCCGGGTACTCCGGGACAGCCCAGGAGACCCAGTACTTC.

This sequence joins TRBV29-1 and TRBJ2-7, with D unclear. Germline V lookup: CDR1 SQVTM, CDR2 ANQGSEA. The V end lost 1 base, the J end lost 6 bases, and 7 bases lay between the germline ends. CDR3 size: 11 residues. Written as DNA, the CDR3 is TGCAGCGTTGAAGTTGGCTTCGAGCAGTACTTC. Its protein is CSVEVGFEQYF.

This clone has just one count. This sequence joins TRBV5-5 and TRBJ1-1; no clear D. Germline V gene lookup returns CDR1 SGHKS and CDR2 YYEKEE (reference sequence). CDR3 length: 14 residues. Trimming pared 0 bases from V and 6 bases from J, leaving 12 bases between. CDR3 amino acids: CASSLAPAVSEAFF. As DNA, the CDR3 is TGTGCCAGCAGCTTGGCCCCGGCGGTCTCTGAAGCTTTCTTT.

The chain employs TRBV25-1 and TRBJ1-6; D might be TRBD1 (6 bases). V shed 4 bases and J shed 9 bases, with 16 bases lying between them. Germline lookup yields CDR1 MGHDK and CDR2 SYGVNS. The CDR3 spans 15 residues. The chain's CDR3 is CASSGGGIYGSPLHF. The CDR3 DNA reads as TGTGCCAGCAGTGGGGGGGGCATATATGGTTCACCCCTCCACTTT.

The chain joins TRBV7-9 to TRBJ1-2; tentatively, D is TRBD1 (6 bases). V lost 5 bases and J 6 bases, leaving 10 bases between the germline ends. This CDR3 is 12 amino acids long. The germline CDR1 and CDR2 sequences are SEHNR and FQNEAQ (reference sequence). The CDR3 is CASSVRGHGYTF. The CDR3 coding sequence is TGTGCCAGCAGCGTCAGGGGACATGGCTACACCTTC.

The V call is TRBV14, the J call TRBJ2-7, with 7 bases aligning to TRBD1. V was clipped by 3 bases and J by 5 bases; unmatched bases: 13. CDR3 size: 16 residues. Germline CDR1 and CDR2: SGHDN and FVKESK. The CDR3 sequence is CASSHRGQVPFNEQYF. CDR3 DNA sequence: TGTGCCAGCAGCCATCGTGGACAGGTCCCCTTCAACGAGCAGTACTTC.

The rearrangement joins TRBV6-1 to TRBJ2-1, with D uncertain. V lost 6 bases and J 0 bases, leaving 12 bases between the germline ends. Per the germline V gene, CDR1 is MNHNS and CDR2 is SASEGT. This CDR3 comprises 15 residues. The DNA for the CDR3 is TGTGCCAGCAGCGCTAGAGGAGTCTCCTACAATGAGCAGTTCTTC. Amino acids: CASSARGVSYNEQFF.

This clone was observed a handful of times. The chain joins TRBV6-6 to TRBJ1-6; tentatively, D is TRBD1 (5 bases). This CDR3 comprises 10 residues. Between the trimmed V and J ends, which lost 10 bases and 15 bases, there was a span of 13 bases. Germline CDR1 and CDR2: MNHNY and SVGAGI (reference sequence). The CDR3, as DNA: TGTGCCACTCGACAGCAAGACCTCCACTTT. Translated, it gives CATRQQDLHF.

This chain connects TRBV4-1 to TRBJ2-7; 9 nucleotides match TRBD1. From germline, CDR1 is MGHRA and CDR2 YSYEKL. J gave up 2 bases and V 1 base, and 9 bases lay outside the gene matches. The CDR3 has 17 amino acids. The CDR3 DNA reads TGCGCCAGCAGCCAAGTTCAGACAGGGGGTATCCCCTACGAGCAGTACTTC. Its translation is CASSQVQTGGIPYEQYF.